This passage covers 14 T cell receptor beta chains from one sample sequenced in a study of T-cell reconstitution after alpha-beta-depleted transplantation in children. The TCRbeta library incorporated unique molecular identifiers. TCRdb ran MiXCR on the PCR reads and lists one entry per CDR3 protein. The data show just over 950,000 distinct CDR3 sequences, under 30% seen once. Sequenced here: PBMCs, mostly from graft donor cells, sampled 360 days after TCRalphabeta/CD19-depleted stem cell transplant. The origin of the receptors is a boy younger than two who had a stem cell transplant for SCID, so the T cells may come from the graft donor.

Concerning this clonotype itself: A junction end diverges from the germline sequence, so it may reflect a read error. The chain has TRBV7-2 and TRBJ1-2; D possibly corresponds to TRBD1 (5 bases). The CDR3 is made up of 12 amino acids. In germline, CDR1 is SGHTA, CDR2 FQGNSA. The CDR3 region has the DNA TGTGCCAGCAGCTTAGGATGGGACCTAGCCGACTTC. This codes for CASSLGWDLADF. The whole variable domain, remainder taken from reference TRBV7-2 and TRBJ1-2, is GAGVSQSPSNKVTEKGKDVELRCDPISGHTALYWYRQSLGQGLEFLIYFQGNSAPDKSGLPSDRFSAERTGGSVSTLTIQRTQQEDSAVYLCASSLGWDLADFGSGTRLTVV.

This clonotype was observed a handful of times. This likely comes from a read error, as the CDR3 has no conserved phenylalanine or tryptophan at its end. The DNA is omitted, as the CDR3 cannot be located on it reliably, and the CDR3 follows TCRdb's listing. The chain combines TRBV10-3 with TRBJ2-7; no DNA check was done on the table's D call, TRBD1. Termini included, the CDR3 measures 11 amino acids. Germline loops: CDR1 ENHRY, CDR2 SYGVKD. CDR3 region: CAISAGTGGRG.

This clonotype was counted between two and nine times. The V gene is TRBV20-1, the J gene TRBJ2-5; D gene uncertain. Germline assignment: CDR1 DFQATT and CDR2 SNEGSKA (reference sequence). The CDR3 runs 13 residues. V was cut by 3 bases and J by 7 bases, with 15 bases left in between. CDR3 nucleotide sequence: TGCAGTGCTAGCTGGGCGGCGGTAGGGACCCAGTACTTC. Its protein product is CSASWAAVGTQYF.

The chain couples TRBV11-2 to TRBJ1-2; 8 nucleotides line up with TRBD1. Germline CDR1 SGHAT, CDR2 FQNNGV. This CDR3 comprises 13 residues. V was pared by 3 bases and J by 8 bases, with 5 bases of the junction left unmatched. The CDR3 sequence is CASSFTGGWGYTF. The CDR3 DNA sequence: TGTGCCAGCAGCTTCACAGGGGGATGGGGCTACACCTTC. Supplemented by reference TRBV11-2 and TRBJ1-2, the full variable domain reads EAGVAQSPRYKIIEKRQSVAFWCNPISGHATLYWYQQILGQGPKLLIQFQNNGVVDDSQLPKDRFSAERLKGVDSTLKIQPAKLEDSAVYLCASSFTGGWGYTFGSGTRLTVV.

This sequence joins TRBV10-3 and TRBJ2-1; D unresolved. With 3 bases removed from V and 3 bases from J, the gap between germline ends came to 9 bases. Germline values: CDR1 ENHRY, CDR2 SYGVKD. This CDR3 is built from 14 residues. The CDR3 DNA reads TGTGCCATCAGTGAAGAGTCCTACTACAATGAGCAGTTCTTC. Encoded protein: CAISEESYYNEQFF.

This chain uses TRBV5-1 with TRBJ2-1; 8 positions agree with TRBD1. Losses at the gene ends were 1 base for V and 4 bases for J; bases not matched to a gene: 4. The CDR3 has 15 amino acids. Germline V gives CDR1 SGHRS, CDR2 YFSETQ. The CDR3 loop is CASSLYTGGYNEQFF. The CDR3 DNA sequence: TGCGCCAGCAGCTTGTACACAGGGGGGTACAATGAGCAGTTCTTC.

This clonotype has more than one count but fewer than ten. This sequence joins TRBV5-1 and TRBJ2-7; D might be TRBD2 (7 bases). The V end lost 2 bases, the J end lost 7 bases, and 16 bases lay between the germline ends. The CDR3 is 14 amino acids. The V gene's germline CDR1 is SGHRS and CDR2 YFSETQ. The CDR3 coding sequence is TGCGCCAGCAGCTTTCGAGGGGGGGACCTGGAGCAGTACTTC. Amino acids: CASSFRGGDLEQYF.

This clonotype showed up just a few times. This sequence joins TRBV27 and TRBJ2-7, with unresolved D. The CDR3 contains 13 residues. From germline, CDR1 is MNHEY and CDR2 SMNVEV (reference sequence). Between the trimmed V and J ends, which lost 3 bases and 2 bases, there was a span of 8 bases. This CDR3 is CASSFSFAYEQYF. CDR3 nucleotides: TGTGCCAGCAGTTTTTCTTTCGCCTACGAGCAGTACTTC.

The chain joins TRBV4-1 to TRBJ2-1; D may be TRBD1 or TRBD2 (5 bases each). V was trimmed by 0 bases and J by 2 bases, leaving 14 bases between them. Germline CDR1 and CDR2: MGHRA and YSYEKL. The CDR3 sequence is 17 residues long. In nucleotides, the CDR3 is TGCGCCAGCAGCCAAGATGAGGGGACGGAAGCCTACAATGAGCAGTTCTTC. The encoded protein is CASSQDEGTEAYNEQFF.

The V call is TRBV13, the J call TRBJ1-2; 9 bases fit TRBD1. The CDR3 runs to 15 residues. CDR1 PRHDT and CDR2 FYEKMQ come from the germline V gene (reference sequence). J gave up 7 bases and V 5 bases, and 11 bases lay outside the gene matches. The DNA of the CDR3 is TGTGCCAGCAGCCGGGAAGACAGGGGGATCGGTGGCTACACCTTC. The encoded protein is CASSREDRGIGGYTF.

The V and J genes are TRBV20-1 and TRBJ2-3; 10 bases match TRBD2. V lost 6 bases to trimming and J lost 2 bases; unmatched junction nucleotides: 20. Germline V gene data show CDR1 as DFQATT and CDR2 as SNEGSKA (reference sequence). This CDR3 spans 19 amino acids. The CDR3 loop is CSARASGGLTFYYTDTQYF. The CDR3 bases are TGCAGTGCCCGAGCTAGCGGGGGCCTCACTTTCTATTACACAGATACGCAGTATTTT.

The table lists this clonotype with a few counts. Written as DNA, the CDR3 is TGTGCCAGCAGTTTAACCCAGAGCTCCTACAATGAGCAGTTCTTC. It translates to CASSLTQSSYNEQFF. The rearrangement links TRBV28 to TRBJ2-1; D ambiguous. Trimming left V 2 bases short and J 0 bases short, with 8 bases between. The CDR3 sequence is 15 residues long. Germline V gene lookup returns CDR1 MDHEN and CDR2 SYDVKM.

This clonotype was seen a few times. The genes are TRBV6-1 and TRBJ2-7, with TRBD2 matching 9 bases. Germline trimming cut 6 bases from V and 2 bases from J; bases unmatched to any gene: 8. Germline-derived CDR1 and CDR2 are MNHNS and SASEGT. The CDR3 covers 15 residues. The CDR3 region has the DNA TGTGCCAGCAGACACCTAGCGGGGCCGACCTACGAGCAGTACTTC. Its protein is CASRHLAGPTYEQYF.

V usage is TRBV27 and J usage is TRBJ2-5; tentatively, D is TRBD1 or TRBD2 (5 bases each). Trimming removed 4 bases from V and 5 bases from J, with 17 bases in between. The V gene's germline CDR1 is MNHEY and CDR2 SMNVEV (reference sequence). CDR3 size: 15 residues. CDR3 coding DNA: TGTGCCAGCAGTTCTCTCCAGGGAGTAGTTGAGACCCAGTACTTC. This gives the protein CASSSLQGVVETQYF.